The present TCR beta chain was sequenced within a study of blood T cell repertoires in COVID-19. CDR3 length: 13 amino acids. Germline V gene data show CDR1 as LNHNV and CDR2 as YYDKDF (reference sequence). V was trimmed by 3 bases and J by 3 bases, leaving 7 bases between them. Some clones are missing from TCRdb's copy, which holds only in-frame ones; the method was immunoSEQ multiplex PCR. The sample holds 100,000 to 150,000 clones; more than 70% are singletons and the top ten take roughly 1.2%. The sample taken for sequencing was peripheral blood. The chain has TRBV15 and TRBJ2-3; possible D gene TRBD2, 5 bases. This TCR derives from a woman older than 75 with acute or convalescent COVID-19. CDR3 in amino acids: CATSRGATDTQYF. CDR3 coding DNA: TGTGCCACCAGCAGGGGAGCGACAGATACGCAGTATTTT.